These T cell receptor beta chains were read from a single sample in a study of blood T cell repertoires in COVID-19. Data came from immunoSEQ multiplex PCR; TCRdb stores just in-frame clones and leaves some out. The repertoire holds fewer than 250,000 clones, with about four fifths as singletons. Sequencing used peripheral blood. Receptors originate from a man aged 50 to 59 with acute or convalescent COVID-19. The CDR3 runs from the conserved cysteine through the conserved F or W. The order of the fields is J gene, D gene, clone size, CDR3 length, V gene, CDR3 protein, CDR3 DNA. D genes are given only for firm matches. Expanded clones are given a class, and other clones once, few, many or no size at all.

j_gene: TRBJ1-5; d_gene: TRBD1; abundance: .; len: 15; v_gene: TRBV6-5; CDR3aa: CASSHDRGQNQPQHF; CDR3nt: TGTGCCAGCAGTCATGACAGGGGACAAAATCAGCCCCAGCATTTT
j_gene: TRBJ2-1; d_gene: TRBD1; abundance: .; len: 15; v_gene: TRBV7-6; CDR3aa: CASSPTGSVYDEQFF; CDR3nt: TGTGCCAGCAGCCCGACAGGGTCCGTCTACGATGAGCAGTTCTTC
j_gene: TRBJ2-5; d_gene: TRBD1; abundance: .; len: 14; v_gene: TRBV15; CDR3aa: CATSRDRVGETQYF; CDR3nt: TGTGCCACCAGCAGGGACAGGGTTGGAGAGACCCAGTACTTC
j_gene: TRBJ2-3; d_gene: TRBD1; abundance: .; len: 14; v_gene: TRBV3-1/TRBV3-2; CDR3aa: CASSPDRGLHTQYF; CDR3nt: TGTGCCAGCAGCCCAGACAGGGGGCTTCATACGCAGTATTTT
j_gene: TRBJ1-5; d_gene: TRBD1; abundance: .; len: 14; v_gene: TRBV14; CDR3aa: CASSQSGGGQPQHF; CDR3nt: TGTGCCAGCAGCCAATCAGGGGGCGGTCAGCCCCAGCATTTT
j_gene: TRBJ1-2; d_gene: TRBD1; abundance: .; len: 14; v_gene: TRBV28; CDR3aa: CASRRQGSNYGYTF; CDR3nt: TGTGCCAGCAGAAGACAGGGGAGTAACTATGGCTACACCTTC
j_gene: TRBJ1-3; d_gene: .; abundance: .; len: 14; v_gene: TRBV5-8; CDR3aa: CASSLGGSGNTIYF; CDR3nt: TGTGCCAGCAGCTTGGGAGGCTCTGGAAACACCATATATTTT
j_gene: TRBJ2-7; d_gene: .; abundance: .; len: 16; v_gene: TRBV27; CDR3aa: CASSQSSQGFSYEQYF; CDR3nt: TGTGCCAGCAGTCAATCTTCACAGGGATTCTCCTACGAGCAGTACTTC
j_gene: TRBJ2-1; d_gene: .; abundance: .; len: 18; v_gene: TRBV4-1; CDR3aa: CASSLAIGAGSTYNEQFF; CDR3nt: TGCGCCAGCAGCCTCGCCATAGGGGCGGGGTCTACCTACAATGAGCAGTTCTTC
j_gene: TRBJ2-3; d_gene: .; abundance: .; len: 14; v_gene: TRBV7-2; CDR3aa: CASSPQGPSDTQYF; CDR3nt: TGTGCCAGCAGCCCCCAGGGTCCCTCAGATACGCAGTATTTT
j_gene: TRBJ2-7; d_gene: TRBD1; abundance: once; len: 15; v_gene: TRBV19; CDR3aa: CASTTTGGPTYEQYF; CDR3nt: TGTGCCAGTACTACGACAGGGGGTCCAACCTACGAGCAGTACTTC
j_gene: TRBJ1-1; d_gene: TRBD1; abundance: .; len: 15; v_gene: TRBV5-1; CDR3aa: CASSLDYRGAAEAFF; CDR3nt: TGCGCCAGCAGCTTGGACTACAGGGGCGCGGCTGAAGCTTTCTTT
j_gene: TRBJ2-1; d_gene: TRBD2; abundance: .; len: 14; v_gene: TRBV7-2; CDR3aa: CASSGTSWDGEQFF; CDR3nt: TGTGCCAGCAGTGGGACTAGCTGGGACGGTGAGCAGTTCTTC
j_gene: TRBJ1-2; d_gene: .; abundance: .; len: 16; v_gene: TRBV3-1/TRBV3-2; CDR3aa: CASSQVGGPNVYGYTF; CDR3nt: TGTGCCAGCAGCCAAGTGGGGGGGCCGAATGTCTATGGCTACACCTTC
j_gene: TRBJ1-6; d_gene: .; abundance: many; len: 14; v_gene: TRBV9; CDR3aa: CASSVGTDNSPLHF; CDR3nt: TGTGCCAGCAGCGTAGGGACAGATAATTCACCCCTCCACTTT
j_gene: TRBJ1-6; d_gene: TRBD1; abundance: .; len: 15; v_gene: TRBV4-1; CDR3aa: CASSPRTGVNSPLHF; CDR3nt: TGCGCCAGCAGCCCTCGGACAGGGGTTAATTCACCCCTCCACTTT
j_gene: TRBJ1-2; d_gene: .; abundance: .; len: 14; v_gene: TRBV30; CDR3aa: CAWSETVTNYGYTF; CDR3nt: TGTGCCTGGAGTGAGACAGTAACCAACTATGGCTACACCTTC
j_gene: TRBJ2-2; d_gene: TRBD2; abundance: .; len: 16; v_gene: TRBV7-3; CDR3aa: CASSSSSGTTSGELFF; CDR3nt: TGTGCCAGCAGCTCTTCTAGCGGGACCACCTCCGGGGAGCTGTTTTTT
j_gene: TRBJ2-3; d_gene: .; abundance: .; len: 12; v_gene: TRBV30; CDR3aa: CAWRENADTQYF; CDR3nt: TGTGCCTGGAGGGAGAATGCAGATACGCAGTATTTT
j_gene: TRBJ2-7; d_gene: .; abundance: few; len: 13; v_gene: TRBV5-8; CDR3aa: CASTKTPYHEQYF; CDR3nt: TGTGCCAGCACCAAAACTCCGTACCACGAGCAGTACTTC